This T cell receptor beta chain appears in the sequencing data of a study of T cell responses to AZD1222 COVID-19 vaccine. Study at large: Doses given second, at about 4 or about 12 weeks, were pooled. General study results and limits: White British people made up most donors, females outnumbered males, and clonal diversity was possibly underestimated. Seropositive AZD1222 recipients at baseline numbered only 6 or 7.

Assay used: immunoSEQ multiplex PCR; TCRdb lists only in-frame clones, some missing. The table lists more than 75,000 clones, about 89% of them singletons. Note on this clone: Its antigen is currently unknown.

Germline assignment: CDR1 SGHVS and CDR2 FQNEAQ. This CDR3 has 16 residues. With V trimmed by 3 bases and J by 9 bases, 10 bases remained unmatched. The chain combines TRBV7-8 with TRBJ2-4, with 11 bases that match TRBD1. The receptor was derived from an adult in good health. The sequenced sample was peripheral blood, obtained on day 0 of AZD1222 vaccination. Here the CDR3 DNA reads TGTGCCAGCAGCTTGGGGGGACAGGGGGGAACCGGCATTCAGTACTTC. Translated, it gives CASSLGGQGGTGIQYF. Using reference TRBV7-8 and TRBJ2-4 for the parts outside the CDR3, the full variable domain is GAGVSQSPRYKVAKRGQDVALRCDPISGHVSLFWYQQALGQGPEFLTYFQNEAQLDKSGLPSDRFFAERPEGSVSTLKIQRTQQEDSAVYLCASSLGGQGGTGIQYFGAGTRLSVL.